Described below is a single T cell receptor (beta chain) sequence and its context. What it binds is unknown. These data are taken from a study of cytomegalovirus exposure and HLA in healthy donors. Germline loops: CDR1 SGHRS, CDR2 YFSETQ. The CDR3 has 13 residues. Trimming cost V 4 bases and J 1 base, with 6 bases left between them. The PCR contained 60 Vbeta and 13 Jbeta primers. Sequenced by immunoSEQ multiplex PCR; TCRdb stores in-frame clones only, minus some. In the table there are some 180,000 clones, just over 75% of which are singletons. The study, taken as a whole, reports: Cytomegalovirus association was listed for under 200 TCR beta chains.

This TCR derives from a man between 18 and 29 years old in good health and CMV-seronegative. The chain recombines TRBV5-1 with TRBJ1-3; D may be TRBD1 (6 bases). Sequencing was carried out using PBMCs. The CDR3 loop is CASSQGSGNTIYF. The CDR3 nucleotides read TGCGCCAGCAGCCAGGGGTCTGGAAACACCATATATTTT. The full variable domain, with the rest looked up from reference TRBV5-1 and TRBJ1-3, is KAGVTQTPRYLIKTRGQQVTLSCSPISGHRSVSWYQQTPGQGLQFLFEYFSETQRNKGNFPGRFSGRQFSNSRSEMNVSTLELGDSALYLCASSQGSGNTIYFGEGSWLTVV.